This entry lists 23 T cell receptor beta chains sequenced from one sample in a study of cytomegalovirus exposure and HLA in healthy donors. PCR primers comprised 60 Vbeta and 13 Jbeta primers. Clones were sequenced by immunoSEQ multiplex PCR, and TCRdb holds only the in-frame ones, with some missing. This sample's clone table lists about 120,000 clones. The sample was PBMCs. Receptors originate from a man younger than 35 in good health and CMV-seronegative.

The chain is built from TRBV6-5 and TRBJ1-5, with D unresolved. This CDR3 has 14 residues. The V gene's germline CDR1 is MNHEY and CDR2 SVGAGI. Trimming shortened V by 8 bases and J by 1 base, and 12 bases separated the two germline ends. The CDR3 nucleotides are TGTGCCAGCCGCCGCGGCGGCAGCAATCAGCCCCAGCATTTT. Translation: CASRRGGSNQPQHF.

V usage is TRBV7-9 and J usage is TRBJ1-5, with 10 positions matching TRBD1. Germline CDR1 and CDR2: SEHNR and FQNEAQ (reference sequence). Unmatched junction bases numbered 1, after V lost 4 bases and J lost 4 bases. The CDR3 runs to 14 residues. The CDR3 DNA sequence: TGTGCCAGCAGCTGGGGACAGGGGAATCAGCCCCAGCATTTT. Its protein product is CASSWGQGNQPQHF. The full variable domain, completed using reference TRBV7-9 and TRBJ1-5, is DTGVSQNPRHKITKRGQNVTFRCDPISEHNRLYWYRQTLGQGPEFLTYFQNEAQLEKSRLLSDRFSAERPKGSFSTLEIQRTEQGDSAMYLCASSWGQGNQPQHFGDGTRLSIL.

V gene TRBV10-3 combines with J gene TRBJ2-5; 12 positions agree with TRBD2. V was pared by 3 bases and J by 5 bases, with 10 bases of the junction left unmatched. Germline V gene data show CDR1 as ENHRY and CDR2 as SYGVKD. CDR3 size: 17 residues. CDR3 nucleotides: TGTGCCATCAGTGAATCACAACTAGCGGGAGGTGGGGAGACCCAGTACTTC. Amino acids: CAISESQLAGGGETQYF.

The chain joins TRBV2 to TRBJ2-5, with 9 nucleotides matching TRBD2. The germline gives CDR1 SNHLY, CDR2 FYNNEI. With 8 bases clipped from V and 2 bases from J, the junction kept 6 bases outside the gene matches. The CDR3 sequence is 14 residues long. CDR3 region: CASRASGVQETQYF. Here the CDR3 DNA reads TGTGCCAGCCGGGCTAGCGGGGTTCAAGAGACCCAGTACTTC.

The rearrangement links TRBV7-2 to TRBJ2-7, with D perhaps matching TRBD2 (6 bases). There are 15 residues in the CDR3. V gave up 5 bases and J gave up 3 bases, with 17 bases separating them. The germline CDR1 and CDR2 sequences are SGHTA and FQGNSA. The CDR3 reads CASSVMREANYEQYF. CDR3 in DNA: TGTGCCAGCAGCGTTATGAGGGAGGCCAACTACGAGCAGTACTTC.

The CDR3 DNA sequence: TGTGCCAGCCCGCCCGGACAGATAAATCAGCCCCAGCATTTT. It translates to CASPPGQINQPQHF. The genes are TRBV7-2 and TRBJ1-5; a possible D gene is TRBD1 (6 bases). V dropped 8 bases and J dropped 4 bases, with 15 bases sitting between them. Germline lookup yields CDR1 SGHTA and CDR2 FQGNSA. The CDR3 totals 14 residues.

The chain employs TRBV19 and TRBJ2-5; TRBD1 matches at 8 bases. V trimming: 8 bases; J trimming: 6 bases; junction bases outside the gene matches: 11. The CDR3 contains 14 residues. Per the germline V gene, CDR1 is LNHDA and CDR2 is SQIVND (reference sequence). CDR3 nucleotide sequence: TGTGCCAGTTCTAAACCGGGACAGGTTCAGACCCAGTACTTC. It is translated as CASSKPGQVQTQYF. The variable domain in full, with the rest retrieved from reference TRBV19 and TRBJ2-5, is DGGITQSPKYLFRKEGQNVTLSCEQNLNHDAMYWYRQDPGQGLRLIYYSQIVNDFQKGDIAEGYSVSREKKESFPLTVTSAQKNPTAFYLCASSKPGQVQTQYFGPGTRLLVL.

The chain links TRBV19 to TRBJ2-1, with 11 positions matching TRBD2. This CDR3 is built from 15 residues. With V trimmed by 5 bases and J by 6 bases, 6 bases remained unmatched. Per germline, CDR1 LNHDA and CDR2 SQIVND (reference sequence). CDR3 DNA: TGTGCCAGTAGTGGGGGACTAGCGGCCCTCAATGAGCAGTTCTTC. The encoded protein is CASSGGLAALNEQFF.

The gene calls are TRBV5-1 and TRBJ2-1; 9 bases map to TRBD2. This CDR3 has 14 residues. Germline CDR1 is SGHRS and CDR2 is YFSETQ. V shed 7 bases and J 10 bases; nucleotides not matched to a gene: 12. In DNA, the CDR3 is TGCGCCAGCCACAAGGAACTAGCGGGTTGGGAGCAGTTCTTC. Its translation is CASHKELAGWEQFF.

For the CDR3, the DNA is TGTGCCAGCAGTTACTACGGGTCTTCGGAGACCCAGTACTTC. This encodes CASSYYGSSETQYF. The V and J genes are TRBV7-2 and TRBJ2-5; D not resolved. The CDR3 has 14 residues. Germline CDR1 SGHTA, CDR2 FQGNSA. Trimming left V 6 bases short and J 5 bases short, with 16 bases between.

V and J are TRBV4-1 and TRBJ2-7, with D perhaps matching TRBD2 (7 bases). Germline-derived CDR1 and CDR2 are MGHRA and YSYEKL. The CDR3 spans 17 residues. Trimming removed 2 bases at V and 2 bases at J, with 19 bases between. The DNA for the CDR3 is TGCGCCAGCAGCCAAAGTCCGGTAGGGGGGGTCGCCTACGAGCAGTACTTC. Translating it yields CASSQSPVGGVAYEQYF.

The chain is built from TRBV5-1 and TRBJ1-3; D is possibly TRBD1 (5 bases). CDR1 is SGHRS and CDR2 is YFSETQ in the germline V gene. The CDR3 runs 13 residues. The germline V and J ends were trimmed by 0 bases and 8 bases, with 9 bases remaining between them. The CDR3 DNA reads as TGCGCCAGCAGCTTGGAAGGGGCGGACACCATATATTTT. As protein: CASSLEGADTIYF. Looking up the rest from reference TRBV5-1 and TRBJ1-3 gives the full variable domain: KAGVTQTPRYLIKTRGQQVTLSCSPISGHRSVSWYQQTPGQGLQFLFEYFSETQRNKGNFPGRFSGRQFSNSRSEMNVSTLELGDSALYLCASSLEGADTIYFGEGSWLTVV.

The CDR3 spells CASSRPSAGVSPGELFF. As DNA, the CDR3 is TGTGCCAGTAGTAGGCCGTCAGCGGGAGTTTCTCCCGGGGAGCTGTTTTTT. The chain is built from TRBV19 and TRBJ2-2, with 8 bases matching TRBD2. The length of the CDR3 is 17 residues. V lost 4 bases and J lost 6; bases outside the gene matches: 13. Germline lookup yields CDR1 LNHDA and CDR2 SQIVND (reference sequence). The complete variable domain, with remaining parts taken from reference TRBV19 and TRBJ2-2, reads DGGITQSPKYLFRKEGQNVTLSCEQNLNHDAMYWYRQDPGQGLRLIYYSQIVNDFQKGDIAEGYSVSREKKESFPLTVTSAQKNPTAFYLCASSRPSAGVSPGELFFGEGSRLTVL.

The CDR3 protein is CASMAGVGAGNTIYF. The CDR3 nucleotides are TGTGCCAGCATGGCGGGGGTAGGGGCTGGAAACACCATATATTTT. V is TRBV6-1 and J is TRBJ1-3, with D maybe TRBD1 (5 bases). CDR1 and CDR2 (germline): MNHNS, SASEGT. Trimming took off 7 bases at V and 2 bases at J, with 15 bases between the two ends. The CDR3 consists of 15 residues.

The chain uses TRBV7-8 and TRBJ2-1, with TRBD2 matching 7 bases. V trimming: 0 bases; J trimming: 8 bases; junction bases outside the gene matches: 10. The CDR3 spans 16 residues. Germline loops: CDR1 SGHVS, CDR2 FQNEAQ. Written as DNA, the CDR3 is TGTGCCAGCAGCTTAGCAGCGCATACGGGAGGACATGAGCAGTTCTTC. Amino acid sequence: CASSLAAHTGGHEQFF.

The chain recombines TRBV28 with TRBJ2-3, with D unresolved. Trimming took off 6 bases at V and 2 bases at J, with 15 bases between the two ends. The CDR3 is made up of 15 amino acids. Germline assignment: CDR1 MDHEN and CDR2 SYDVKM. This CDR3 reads CASSYSQGVTDTQYF. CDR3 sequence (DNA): TGTGCCAGCAGCTACTCTCAAGGAGTCACAGATACGCAGTATTTT.

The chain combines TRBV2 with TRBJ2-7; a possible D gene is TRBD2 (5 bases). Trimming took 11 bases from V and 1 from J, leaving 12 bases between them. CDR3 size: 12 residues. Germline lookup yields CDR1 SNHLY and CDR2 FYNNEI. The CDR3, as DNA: TGTGCCGGAGGTAGGGTGTCCTACGAGCAGTACTTC. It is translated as CAGGRVSYEQYF. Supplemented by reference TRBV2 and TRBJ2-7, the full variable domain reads EPEVTQTPSHQVTQMGQEVILRCVPISNHLYFYWYRQILGQKVEFLVSFYNNEISEKSEIFDDQFSVERPDGSNFTLKIRSTKLEDSAMYFCAGGRVSYEQYFGPGTRLTVT.

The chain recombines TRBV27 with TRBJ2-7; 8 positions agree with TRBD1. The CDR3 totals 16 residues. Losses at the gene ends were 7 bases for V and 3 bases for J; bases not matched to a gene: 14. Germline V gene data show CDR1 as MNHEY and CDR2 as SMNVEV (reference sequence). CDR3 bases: TGTGCCAGCATGGAATTGGGTGCGGACAGGGTCTACGAGCAGTACTTC. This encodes CASMELGADRVYEQYF.

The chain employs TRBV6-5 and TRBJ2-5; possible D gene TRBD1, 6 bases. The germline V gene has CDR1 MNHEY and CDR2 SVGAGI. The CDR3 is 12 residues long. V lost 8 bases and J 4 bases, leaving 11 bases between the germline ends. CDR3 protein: CASGGPVETQYF. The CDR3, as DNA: TGTGCCAGCGGGGGCCCTGTAGAGACCCAGTACTTC.

The CDR3 loop reads CASSLWSLGGLNTEAFF. The CDR3 nucleotides read TGTGCCAGCAGTTTATGGAGTCTTGGGGGGTTGAACACTGAAGCTTTCTTT. The rearrangement joins TRBV28 to TRBJ1-1; D possibly corresponds to TRBD1 (5 bases). The CDR3 length is 17 residues. Looked up from germline, CDR1 is MDHEN and CDR2 is SYDVKM. V dropped 0 bases and J dropped 0 bases, with 14 bases sitting between them.

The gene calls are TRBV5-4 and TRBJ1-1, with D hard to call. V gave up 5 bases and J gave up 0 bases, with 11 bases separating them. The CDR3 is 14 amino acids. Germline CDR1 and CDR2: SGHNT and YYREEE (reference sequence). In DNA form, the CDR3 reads TGTGCCAGCAGTTTACTCGCGATGAACACTGAAGCTTTCTTT. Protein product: CASSLLAMNTEAFF.

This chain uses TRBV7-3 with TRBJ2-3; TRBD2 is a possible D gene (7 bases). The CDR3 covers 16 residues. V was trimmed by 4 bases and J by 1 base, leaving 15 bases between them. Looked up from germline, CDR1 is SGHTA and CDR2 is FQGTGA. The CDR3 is CASSSWTRQGTDTQYF. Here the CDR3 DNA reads TGTGCCAGCAGCTCCTGGACTAGACAGGGCACAGATACGCAGTATTTT.

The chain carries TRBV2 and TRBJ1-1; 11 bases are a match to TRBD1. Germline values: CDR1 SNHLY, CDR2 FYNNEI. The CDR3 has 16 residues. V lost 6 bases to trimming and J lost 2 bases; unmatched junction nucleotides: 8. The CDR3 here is CASRYRDRGGNTEAFF. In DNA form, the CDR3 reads TGTGCCAGCAGATACCGGGACAGGGGGGGTAACACTGAAGCTTTCTTT.